This passage covers 16 T cell receptor beta chains from one sample sequenced in a study of T cells in Graves' hyperthyroidism and ophthalmopathy. The TCR beta CDR3 regions underwent amplification using RNA transcripts as the source. TCR CDR3 underwent first-round RT-PCR with the HTBI primer set. TCRdb reprocessed the multiplex PCR reads with MiXCR, giving one entry per CDR3 protein. The sample lists hundreds of thousands of distinct CDR3 sequences, about 13% occurring once. The sample was blood. The receptors derive from a woman under 30 with Graves' hyperthyroidism.

This clonotype appeared a few times. The chain couples TRBV10-3 to TRBJ2-3, with 7 positions matching TRBD2. Unmatched junction bases numbered 5, after V lost 5 bases and J lost 0 bases. Germline CDR1 and CDR2: ENHRY and SYGVKD. This CDR3 region has 15 residues. The CDR3 DNA follows: TGTGCCATCAGTAATTTGGGGGGGAGCACAGATACGCAGTATTTT. Protein sequence: CAISNLGGSTDTQYF.

This clonotype was found many times. The chain couples TRBV7-9 to TRBJ2-3; TRBD2 matches at 10 bases. The CDR3 has 18 amino acids. Per the germline V gene, CDR1 is SEHNR and CDR2 is FQNEAQ (reference sequence). The J segment lost 3 bases and the V segment lost 3 bases, leaving 12 bases of the junction unmatched. The chain's CDR3 is CASSFRTSGAITTDTQYF. The CDR3 coding sequence is TGTGCCAGCAGCTTCCGGACTAGCGGTGCCATAACGACAGATACGCAGTATTTT.

This clonotype was seen repeatedly, ten times or more. The gene calls are TRBV28 and TRBJ1-5; 7 bases line up with TRBD1. Germline CDR1 and CDR2: MDHEN and SYDVKM. The CDR3 length is 16 residues. J gave up 1 base and V 6 bases, and 9 bases lay outside the gene matches. The CDR3 spells CASRPRQGPSNQPQHF. CDR3 nucleotides: TGTGCCAGCAGACCCAGACAGGGCCCAAGCAATCAGCCCCAGCATTTT. Full variable domain (outside the CDR3, taken from reference TRBV28 and TRBJ1-5): DVKVTQSSRYLVKRTGEKVFLECVQDMDHENMFWYRQDPGLGLRLIYFSYDVKMKEKGDIPEGYSVSREKKERFSLILESASTNQTSMYLCASRPRQGPSNQPQHFGDGTRLSIL.

This clonotype was seen many times. The rearrangement uses TRBV7-2 and TRBJ1-2; 9 bases are a match to TRBD1. From germline, CDR1 is SGHTA and CDR2 FQGNSA. The trim removed 5 bases at V and 2 bases at J, leaving 9 bases unmatched. The CDR3 totals 16 residues. This CDR3 is CASSDRGQGGNYGYTF. For the CDR3, the DNA is TGTGCCAGCAGCGACAGGGGACAGGGCGGAAACTATGGCTACACCTTC. The entire variable domain, with the rest obtained from reference TRBV7-2 and TRBJ1-2, is as follows: GAGVSQSPSNKVTEKGKDVELRCDPISGHTALYWYRQSLGQGLEFLIYFQGNSAPDKSGLPSDRFSAERTGGSVSTLTIQRTQQEDSAVYLCASSDRGQGGNYGYTFGSGTRLTVV.

There are many counts of this clonotype. The chain uses TRBV7-9 and TRBJ1-4; 8 nucleotides align to TRBD1. J gave up 8 bases and V 3 bases, and 5 bases lay outside the gene matches. Per germline, CDR1 SEHNR and CDR2 FQNEAQ (reference sequence). This CDR3 is 14 amino acids long. CDR3 sequence reads: CASSLTGAGEKLFF. The CDR3 region has the DNA TGTGCCAGCAGCTTGACAGGGGCGGGGGAAAAACTGTTTTTT. Full variable domain (outside the CDR3, taken from reference TRBV7-9 and TRBJ1-4): DTGVSQNPRHKITKRGQNVTFRCDPISEHNRLYWYRQTLGQGPEFLTYFQNEAQLEKSRLLSDRFSAERPKGSFSTLEIQRTEQGDSAMYLCASSLTGAGEKLFFGSGTQLSVL.

The table lists this clonotype with many counts. This sequence joins TRBV5-5 and TRBJ2-5, with D perhaps given as TRBD1 or TRBD2 (5 bases each). CDR3 length: 14 amino acids. Trimming stripped 1 base from V and 5 bases from J, with 12 bases between. From germline, CDR1 is SGHKS and CDR2 YYEKEE (reference sequence). CDR3 amino acids: CASSLPGGVETQYF. Here the CDR3 DNA reads TGTGCCAGCAGCTTGCCTGGGGGAGTGGAGACCCAGTACTTC.

For this clonotype: Being one base from a much bigger clone, this may be a read error. This chain connects TRBV10-3 to TRBJ2-1; D is unresolved. The DNA end is a closer match to TRBJ2-7, so the J assignment may be wrong. The CDR3 is 15 amino acids. CDR1 ENHRY and CDR2 SYGVKD come from the germline V gene. The CDR3 sequence is CAISEYESSYNEQYF. The CDR3 nucleotides are TGTGCCATCAGTGAGTACGAGAGCTCCTACAATGAGCAGTACTTC.

This clonotype was counted between two and nine times. The DNA of the CDR3 is TGTGCCAGCGGCCAGGGAAGTGTTGGCTACACCTTC. Its translation is CASGQGSVGYTF. J is TRBJ1-2 and V is TRBV6-1, with D maybe TRBD1 (5 bases). Germline-derived CDR1 and CDR2 are MNHNS and SASEGT. The CDR3 totals 12 residues. Trimming took off 8 bases at V and 7 bases at J, with 14 bases between the two ends.

Worth noting for this clonotype: A much larger clone lies a single base off, so this may be a read error. The chain links TRBV20-1 to TRBJ2-5, with D perhaps matching TRBD1 or TRBD2 (5 bases each). The length of the CDR3 is 14 residues. CDR1 DFQATT and CDR2 SNEGSKA come from the germline V gene (reference sequence). CDR3 region: CSTRDHRFTETQYF. The DNA of the CDR3 is TGCAGTACTAGAGATCACAGGTTTACGGAGACCCAGTACTTC.

There are many counts of this clonotype. The rearrangement uses TRBV2 and TRBJ2-7; D gene ambiguous. Trimming shortened V by 3 bases and J by 9 bases, and 15 bases separated the two germline ends. CDR3 size: 13 residues. CDR1 is SNHLY and CDR2 is FYNNEI in the germline V gene. The CDR3 sequence: CASSELEQLRQYF. The DNA of the CDR3 is TGTGCCAGCAGTGAGTTAGAACAGCTCAGGCAGTACTTC. Combining the CDR3 with reference TRBV2 and TRBJ2-7 gives the whole variable domain EPEVTQTPSHQVTQMGQEVILRCVPISNHLYFYWYRQILGQKVEFLVSFYNNEISEKSEIFDDQFSVERPDGSNFTLKIRSTKLEDSAMYFCASSELEQLRQYFGPGTRLTVT.

Points on this clonotype: This may be a read error, as it is one base from a much larger clone. Given the absence of the conserved phenylalanine or tryptophan at the CDR3 end, a read error is likely. The J gene is TRBJ1-2, the V gene TRBV29-1; D remains unclear. The CDR3 extends over 13 amino acids. Germline lookup yields CDR1 SQVTM and CDR2 ANQGSEA. Trimming took 3 bases from V and 4 from J, leaving 12 bases between them. The CDR3 sequence: CSVDVGQSYGYTL. DNA for the CDR3: TGCAGCGTTGATGTGGGTCAGTCCTATGGCTACACCCTC.

V and J are TRBV9 and TRBJ2-7, with unresolved D. The CDR3 has 14 amino acids. V shed 0 bases and J shed 2 bases, with 9 bases lying between them. CDR1 SGDLS and CDR2 YYNGEE come from the germline V gene. The CDR3 sequence is CASSVELSTYEQYF. The CDR3 DNA reads as TGTGCCAGCAGCGTAGAACTGTCAACCTACGAGCAGTACTTC. The full variable domain, its missing parts supplied by reference TRBV9 and TRBJ2-7, is DSGVTQTPKHLITATGQRVTLRCSPRSGDLSVYWYQQSLDQGLQFLIQYYNGEERAKGNILERFSAQQFPDLHSELNLSSLELGDSALYFCASSVELSTYEQYFGPGTRLTVT.

About this clonotype: Germline is not matched at one junction end, which may reflect a read error. V is TRBV7-7 and J is TRBJ2-7; 7 nucleotides agree with TRBD2. The CDR3 consists of 14 residues. Germline V gene lookup returns CDR1 SSHAT and CDR2 FNYEAQ (reference sequence). The CDR3 DNA is TGTGCTAGCAGCGTGGGCAGCGGGAATTACGAGCAGTACTTC. This codes for CASSVGSGNYEQYF.

Ten or more counts support this clonotype. V usage is TRBV27 and J usage is TRBJ1-2, with 10 bases fitting TRBD1. V shed 3 bases and J 8 bases; nucleotides not matched to a gene: 3. Germline-derived CDR1 and CDR2 are MNHEY and SMNVEV (reference sequence). CDR3 length equals 13 residues. CDR3 residues: CASSFGTGDGYTF. The CDR3 coding sequence is TGTGCCAGCAGTTTCGGGACAGGGGACGGCTACACCTTC.

This clonotype was counted ten times or more. V and J are TRBV28 and TRBJ1-4; 10 bases line up with TRBD1. CDR3 length: 15 amino acids. From germline, CDR1 is MDHEN and CDR2 SYDVKM. After removal of 8 bases from V and 5 bases from J, the junction contained 8 bases not matched to a gene. CDR3 sequence: CASGAGTGDNEKLFF. The CDR3 DNA reads TGTGCCAGCGGGGCCGGGACAGGGGACAATGAAAAACTGTTTTTT.

This clonotype was picked up a small number of times. V usage is TRBV6-1 and J usage is TRBJ2-3; D is tentatively TRBD1 or TRBD2 (5 bases each). The germline CDR1 and CDR2 sequences are MNHNS and SASEGT. The V and J ends lost 6 bases and 2 bases respectively, with 12 bases between them. The CDR3 is made up of 14 amino acids. CDR3: CASRPGPNTDTQYF. CDR3 bases: TGTGCCAGCAGACCGGGACCCAACACAGATACGCAGTATTTT.